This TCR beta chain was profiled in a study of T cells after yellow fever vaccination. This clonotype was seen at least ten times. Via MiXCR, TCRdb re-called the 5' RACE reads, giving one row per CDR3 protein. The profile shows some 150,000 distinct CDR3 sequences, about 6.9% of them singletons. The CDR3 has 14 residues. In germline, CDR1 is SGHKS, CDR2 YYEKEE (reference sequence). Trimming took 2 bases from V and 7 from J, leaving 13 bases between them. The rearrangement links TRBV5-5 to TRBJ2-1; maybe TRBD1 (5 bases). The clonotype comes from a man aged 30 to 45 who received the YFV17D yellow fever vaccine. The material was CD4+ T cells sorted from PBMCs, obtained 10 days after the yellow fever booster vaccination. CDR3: CASSFQDTRNEQFF. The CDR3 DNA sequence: TGTGCCAGCAGCTTCCAGGACACCAGAAATGAGCAGTTCTTC.